The 7 T cell receptor beta chains reported below all come from one sample, sequenced in a study of cytomegalovirus exposure and HLA in healthy donors. PCR employed 60 Vbeta and 13 Jbeta primers. TCRdb keeps only in-frame clones here, not all; method: immunoSEQ multiplex PCR. In the table there are roughly 140,000 clones, roughly 80% of which are singletons. The sample comprised PBMCs. These receptor sequences come from a man between 35 and 55 years old in good health and CMV-seropositive.

The gene calls are TRBV25-1 and TRBJ2-2, with 11 bases identical to TRBD2. V trimming: 4 bases; J trimming: 1 base; junction bases outside the gene matches: 8. The germline CDR1 and CDR2 sequences are MGHDK and SYGVNS. CDR3 length equals 18 residues. This CDR3 is CASSVTSGIIGNTGELFF. The DNA for the CDR3 is TGTGCCAGCAGTGTGACTAGCGGGATCATAGGGAACACCGGGGAGCTGTTTTTT.

Comment on this clone: A read error may produce the germline difference seen at one junction end. The chain couples TRBV7-7 to TRBJ2-1; 9 nucleotides match TRBD1. The V gene's germline CDR1 is SSHAT and CDR2 FNYEAQ (reference sequence). The CDR3 runs 17 residues. Here the CDR3 DNA reads TGTGCTAGCAGCACTATTGCCGGGACAGGGACCCACAATGAGCAGTTCTTC. It codes for CASSTIAGTGTHNEQFF.

In nucleotides, the CDR3 is TGTGCCAGCAGTGAATCGGGGTCAGCGACCGGGGAGCTGTTTTTT. Translating gives CASSESGSATGELFF. The chain joins TRBV2 to TRBJ2-2; TRBD2 might be the D (5 bases). CDR3 length equals 15 residues. CDR1 and CDR2 (germline): SNHLY, FYNNEI. V lost 2 bases and J 5 bases, leaving 12 bases between the germline ends.

This clone came up a few times. The chain combines TRBV5-1 with TRBJ1-3; D possibly corresponds to TRBD1 (5 bases). V was clipped by 4 bases and J by 8 bases, with 16 bases between them. The CDR3 is made up of 14 amino acids. CDR1 is SGHRS and CDR2 is YFSETQ in the germline V gene. CDR3 sequence reads: CASSLGSTGDTIYF. The CDR3, as DNA: TGCGCCAGCAGCCTGGGATCCACGGGGGACACCATATATTTT. Full variable domain (rest looked up from reference TRBV5-1 and TRBJ1-3): KAGVTQTPRYLIKTRGQQVTLSCSPISGHRSVSWYQQTPGQGLQFLFEYFSETQRNKGNFPGRFSGRQFSNSRSEMNVSTLELGDSALYLCASSLGSTGDTIYFGEGSWLTVV.

V is TRBV18 and J is TRBJ1-3; D unclear. The CDR3 runs 15 residues. The V gene lost 3 bases and the J gene lost 4 bases, with 13 bases spanning the gap. Per the germline V gene, CDR1 is KGHSH and CDR2 is LQKENI. The DNA of the CDR3 is TGTGCCAGCTCACCTGAACAGTCCACGGGAAACACCATATATTTT. It codes for CASSPEQSTGNTIYF.

J is TRBJ2-5 and V is TRBV20-1, with D unresolved. With the DNA end fitting TRBJ2-7 better, the J assignment may be wrong. Germline CDR1 DFQATT, CDR2 SNEGSKA (reference sequence). The CDR3 is made up of 11 amino acids. The CDR3 DNA follows: TGCAGTGCTAGAGTGGACTACGAGCAGTACTTC. It is translated as CSARVDYEQYF.

CDR3 DNA: TGTGCCAGCAGCTTTTCACAGGGGGGAACTGAAGCTTTCTTT. As protein: CASSFSQGGTEAFF. The chain has TRBV7-8 and TRBJ1-1, with 8 nucleotides matching TRBD1. The CDR3 runs to 14 residues. Germline CDR1 SGHVS, CDR2 FQNEAQ. V trimming: 3 bases; J trimming: 5 bases; junction bases outside the gene matches: 5.